This T cell receptor (beta chain) is drawn from a study of control samples from healthy donors and cancer patients. Repertoires were generated with immunoSEQ multiplex PCR, while TCRdb's copy carries only in-frame clones and drops some. This table holds around 100,000 clones, roughly 84% found once. V was shortened by 8 bases and J by 5 bases, with 21 bases between the two germline ends. The CDR3 extends over 15 amino acids. Germline lookup yields CDR1 SNHLY and CDR2 FYNNEI. Sample: blood. V gene TRBV2 combines with J gene TRBJ2-5; D might be TRBD2 (6 bases). The source of this sequence is a woman aged 50 to 60 in good health. The CDR3 DNA follows: TGTGCCAGCTCGGACCTGCGGGGCTCTTTGGAGACCCAGTACTTC. Amino acids: CASSDLRGSLETQYF.